These 27 T cell receptor beta chains were all obtained from the same sample, sequenced in a study of cytomegalovirus exposure and HLA in healthy donors. The PCR contained 60 Vbeta and 13 Jbeta primers. This table comes from immunoSEQ multiplex PCR, and its TCRdb copy is limited to in-frame clones, with some not included. The table has approximately 150,000 clones, approximately 80% seen once. The material sequenced was PBMCs. The receptors shown here come from a woman between 40 and 55 years old in good health and CMV-seronegative.

The CDR3: CASSSPRYRGTEAFF. CDR3 nucleotides: TGTGCCAGCAGTTCACCCCGTTATCGAGGAACTGAAGCTTTCTTT. J is TRBJ1-1 and V is TRBV28, with D unclear. The CDR3 length is 15 residues. The V end was cut by 4 bases, the J end by 5 bases, with 17 bases between. CDR1 and CDR2 from the germline V gene are MDHEN and SYDVKM.

This chain joins TRBV28 and TRBJ1-1; TRBD1 matches at 7 bases. Trimming cost V 10 bases and J 6 bases; bases outside gene matches: 11. The germline V gene encodes CDR1 MDHEN and CDR2 SYDVKM. The CDR3 totals 13 residues. Here the CDR3 reads CATQGGALAEAFF. The CDR3 coding sequence is TGTGCCACCCAAGGGGGCGCCCTTGCTGAAGCTTTCTTT.

The chain is built from TRBV7-3 and TRBJ2-7; possibly TRBD2 for D (7 bases). Trimming cost V 6 bases and J 4 bases, with 13 bases left between them. This CDR3 has 13 amino acids. Germline loops: CDR1 SGHTA, CDR2 FQGTGA. This CDR3 reads CASSRGAQYEQYF. The CDR3 DNA sequence: TGTGCCAGCAGTCGGGGGGCCCAGTACGAGCAGTACTTC. Full variable domain (remainder filled in from reference TRBV7-3 and TRBJ2-7): GAGVSQTPSNKVTEKGKYVELRCDPISGHTALYWYRQSLGQGPEFLIYFQGTGAADDSGLPNDRFFAVRPEGSVSTLKIQRTERGDSAVYLCASSRGAQYEQYFGPGTRLTVT.

This rearrangement joins TRBV27 to TRBJ2-7; D is unclear. CDR1 and CDR2 (germline): MNHEY, SMNVEV (reference sequence). V dropped 2 bases and J dropped 3 bases, with 11 bases sitting between them. CDR3 size: 14 residues. The CDR3 DNA follows: TGTGCCAGCAGTTTAAGAGGAGCCCTCTACGAGCAGTACTTC. This translates into CASSLRGALYEQYF.

The V gene is TRBV6-6, the J gene TRBJ2-2; maybe TRBD1 (6 bases). This CDR3 is 14 amino acids long. Germline V gene data show CDR1 as MNHNY and CDR2 as SVGAGI (reference sequence). The V gene lost 10 bases and the J gene lost 6 bases, with 18 bases spanning the gap. The CDR3 here is CATSFTGQPGELFF. CDR3 bases: TGTGCCACCTCCTTTACGGGACAACCCGGGGAGCTGTTTTTT.

The chain is built from TRBV9 and TRBJ1-2; 7 positions match TRBD1. CDR3 length: 13 residues. After removal of 4 bases from V and 8 bases from J, the junction contained 8 bases not matched to a gene. Germline V lookup: CDR1 SGDLS, CDR2 YYNGEE. DNA for the CDR3: TGTGCCAGCAGCAAGGGGGCCGTCGGGGGCTACACCTTC. Protein product: CASSKGAVGGYTF.

The V and J genes are TRBV30 and TRBJ1-1; maybe TRBD1 (6 bases). CDR1 is GTSNPN, CDR2 SVGIG, per germline (reference sequence). This CDR3 has 13 residues. V lost 3 bases and J lost 2, with 10 bases in between. The CDR3 sequence: CAWSWTANTEAFF. The CDR3 DNA reads as TGTGCCTGGAGCTGGACAGCTAACACTGAAGCTTTCTTT.

This clone has just a few counts. This chain links TRBV9 with TRBJ2-1; a possible D gene is TRBD2 (5 bases). Trimming removed 4 bases at V and 0 bases at J, with 14 bases between. The length of the CDR3 is 16 residues. The germline V gene has CDR1 SGDLS and CDR2 YYNGEE. The CDR3 region has the DNA TGTGCCAGCAGCCCTAGCAGTGGGAGCTCCTACAATGAGCAGTTCTTC. Its translation is CASSPSSGSSYNEQFF. Using reference TRBV9 and TRBJ2-1 for the parts outside the CDR3, the full variable domain is DSGVTQTPKHLITATGQRVTLRCSPRSGDLSVYWYQQSLDQGLQFLIQYYNGEERAKGNILERFSAQQFPDLHSELNLSSLELGDSALYFCASSPSSGSSYNEQFFGPGTRLTVL.

This chain joins TRBV6-5 and TRBJ2-7, with D possibly being TRBD2 (5 bases). CDR1 MNHEY and CDR2 SVGAGI come from the germline V gene. The V end was cut by 2 bases, the J end by 6 bases, with 5 bases between. This CDR3 comprises 11 residues. Here the CDR3 DNA reads TGTGCCAGCAGTTACCGGGGCGAGCAGTACTTC. Its protein is CASSYRGEQYF.

The chain joins TRBV4-3 to TRBJ2-7; 7 bases match TRBD1. V lost 1 base, J lost 2 bases, and 2 bases stayed unmatched. The CDR3 runs 14 residues. Germline lookup yields CDR1 LGHNA and CDR2 YSLEER. The CDR3 reads CASSQVQGPYEQYF. The CDR3 region has the DNA TGCGCCAGCAGCCAAGTACAGGGGCCCTACGAGCAGTACTTC.

Only one count was recorded for this clone. The chain uses TRBV28 and TRBJ2-7, with 7 bases that match TRBD1. From germline, CDR1 is MDHEN and CDR2 SYDVKM. CDR3 length equals 15 residues. V dropped 5 bases and J dropped 0; count of bases not matched to a gene: 7. In nucleotides, the CDR3 is TGTGCCAGCAGTATCCCGGGACAGTTCTCCTACGAGCAGTACTTC. Translating gives CASSIPGQFSYEQYF.

The chain joins TRBV7-3 to TRBJ2-2, with unresolved D. V was clipped by 2 bases and J by 2 bases, with 3 bases between them. Germline V lookup: CDR1 SGHTA, CDR2 FQGTGA. The CDR3 extends over 13 amino acids. This CDR3 reads CASSLSNTGELFF. CDR3 coding DNA: TGTGCCAGCAGCTTATCAAACACCGGGGAGCTGTTTTTT.

The gene calls are TRBV19 and TRBJ1-2; D may be TRBD1 (6 bases). The CDR3 consists of 14 residues. Trimming removed 1 base from V and 6 bases from J, with 12 bases in between. Germline V CDR1 and CDR2: LNHDA, SQIVND (reference sequence). The CDR3 nucleotides read TGTGCCAGTAGTATAGGGGGGGGCGCCGATGGCTACACCTTC. It specifies CASSIGGGADGYTF.

This clone was detected only once. The chain uses TRBV11-2 and TRBJ2-1; 8 nucleotides agree with TRBD1. The CDR3 sequence is 14 residues long. Per germline, CDR1 SGHAT and CDR2 FQNNGV. J gave up 3 bases and V 5 bases, and 3 bases lay outside the gene matches. The chain's CDR3 is CASSPGQGYNEQFF. CDR3 coding DNA: TGTGCCAGCAGCCCTGGACAGGGCTACAATGAGCAGTTCTTC.

The chain is built from TRBV28 and TRBJ2-3; D possibly corresponds to TRBD2 (6 bases). Germline CDR1 is MDHEN and CDR2 is SYDVKM. The CDR3 runs 15 residues. The V end was cut by 5 bases, the J end by 11 bases, with 23 bases between. CDR3 bases: TGTGCCAGCAGTCGGGACTCCCCGTCCACTGACGAGCAGTATTTT. This gives the protein CASSRDSPSTDEQYF.

Remarks on this clone: Mismatch with germline at one junction end may stem from a read error. This sequence joins TRBV7-7 and TRBJ2-1, with a possible D match to TRBD1 (5 bases). Germline V CDR1 and CDR2: SSHAT, FNYEAQ (reference sequence). There are 14 residues in the CDR3. CDR3 loop: CASSPIGEHGEQFF. CDR3 bases: TGTGCTAGCAGCCCCATAGGGGAACATGGTGAGCAGTTCTTC.

The chain joins TRBV7-3 to TRBJ1-1, with D perhaps TRBD1 (5 bases). Trimming removed 0 bases from V and 6 bases from J, with 14 bases in between. The germline gives CDR1 SGHTA, CDR2 FQGTGA. The CDR3 consists of 15 residues. The CDR3 loop reads CASSLTGAGDAEAFF. CDR3 bases: TGTGCCAGCAGCTTAACCGGGGCGGGGGACGCTGAAGCTTTCTTT.

This clone was recorded only once. The chain has TRBV28 and TRBJ2-7, with 9 bases matching TRBD1. CDR3 length: 16 residues. Germline values: CDR1 MDHEN, CDR2 SYDVKM. The junction had 10 bases not matched to a gene; V was cut back by 4 bases and J by 3 bases. CDR3 sequence: CASSYDNRQGGYEQYF. The DNA of the CDR3 is TGTGCCAGCAGTTATGACAACAGACAGGGGGGCTACGAGCAGTACTTC.

The gene calls are TRBV5-1 and TRBJ2-5, with 8 positions matching TRBD2. This CDR3 contains 13 residues. Per the germline V gene, CDR1 is SGHRS and CDR2 is YFSETQ. The trim removed 7 bases at V and 2 bases at J, leaving 4 bases unmatched. The chain's CDR3 is CASGVAGQETQYF. The CDR3 coding sequence is TGCGCCAGCGGAGTAGCGGGGCAAGAGACCCAGTACTTC.

This chain's CDR3 is CASSQELQGWPQHF. CDR3 in DNA: TGCGCCAGCAGCCAGGAATTACAGGGCTGGCCCCAGCATTTT. The V gene is TRBV4-3, the J gene TRBJ1-5, with D tentatively TRBD1 (6 bases). This CDR3 has 14 residues. Germline CDR1 reads LGHNA; CDR2 reads YSLEER. V dropped 3 bases and J dropped 9 bases, with 15 bases sitting between them.

This chain uses TRBV19 with TRBJ1-3; D is undetermined. CDR3 size: 16 residues. CDR1 and CDR2 from the germline V gene are LNHDA and SQIVND (reference sequence). V was clipped by 3 bases and J by 0 bases, with 12 bases between them. The CDR3 loop reads CASSMGRIYSGNTIYF. Here the CDR3 DNA reads TGTGCCAGTAGTATGGGGAGAATTTACTCTGGAAACACCATATATTTT.

This clone was counted a single time. The CDR3 loop reads CASTSRGEWNTIYF. The CDR3 DNA reads as TGTGCCAGCACCTCCCGGGGGGAATGGAACACCATATATTTT. The rearrangement links TRBV28 to TRBJ1-3, with a possible D match to TRBD1 (5 bases). Trimming stripped 7 bases from V and 7 bases from J, with 17 bases between. Looked up from germline, CDR1 is MDHEN and CDR2 is SYDVKM. The CDR3 has 14 amino acids.

The J gene is TRBJ2-3, the V gene TRBV28; 9 bases align to TRBD2. Germline CDR1 and CDR2: MDHEN and SYDVKM. Trimming took 1 base from V and 1 from J; bases not matched to a gene: 12. The CDR3 extends over 19 amino acids. CDR3 DNA sequence: TGTGCCAGCAGTTTATCCTCCCTGGCGGGGGGGCTCCGCACAGATACGCAGTATTTT. Residues: CASSLSSLAGGLRTDTQYF.

J is TRBJ2-3 and V is TRBV5-1; D is possibly TRBD2 (5 bases). Germline V gene lookup returns CDR1 SGHRS and CDR2 YFSETQ. V lost 4 bases to trimming and J lost 0 bases, with 12 bases between them. The CDR3 sequence is 15 residues long. The CDR3 coding sequence is TGCGCCAGCAGCGGAGCGGCTACTAGCACAGATACGCAGTATTTT. Translated, it gives CASSGAATSTDTQYF.

This sequence joins TRBV5-6 and TRBJ2-7, with TRBD1 matching over 7 bases. J gave up 3 bases and V 4 bases, and 10 bases lay outside the gene matches. The V gene's germline CDR1 is SGHDT and CDR2 YYEEEE. The CDR3 is 15 residues long. The CDR3 sequence is CASSPRDRVDYEQYF. DNA of the CDR3: TGTGCCAGCAGCCCCCGCGACAGGGTGGACTACGAGCAGTACTTC.

The J gene is TRBJ1-2, the V gene TRBV28, with a possible D match to TRBD1 (5 bases). V was trimmed by 5 bases and J by 3 bases, leaving 16 bases between them. The CDR3 consists of 15 residues. Germline CDR1 and CDR2: MDHEN and SYDVKM. CDR3 nucleotide sequence: TGTGCCAGCAGTCCAGCAACGACAGTGTACTATGGCTACACCTTC. Its protein is CASSPATTVYYGYTF.

The rearrangement joins TRBV27 to TRBJ2-6; TRBD1 aligns across 9 bases. Germline V gene lookup returns CDR1 MNHEY and CDR2 SMNVEV (reference sequence). V lost 5 bases, J lost 4 bases, and 15 bases stayed unmatched. This CDR3 region has 19 residues. CDR3 protein: CASSGSRDRGSLGANVLTF. The CDR3 DNA is TGTGCCAGCAGTGGGTCTAGAGACAGGGGGTCCTTAGGGGCCAACGTCCTGACTTTC.